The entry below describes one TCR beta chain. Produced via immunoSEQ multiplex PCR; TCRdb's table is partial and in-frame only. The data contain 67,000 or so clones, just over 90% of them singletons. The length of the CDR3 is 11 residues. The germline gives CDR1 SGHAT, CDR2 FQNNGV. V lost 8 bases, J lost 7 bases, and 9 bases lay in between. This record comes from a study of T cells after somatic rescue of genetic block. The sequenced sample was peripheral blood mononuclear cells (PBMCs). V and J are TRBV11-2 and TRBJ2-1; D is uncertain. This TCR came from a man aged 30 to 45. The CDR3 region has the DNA TGTGCCAGCGGATATGGGAATGAGCAGTTCTTC. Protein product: CASGYGNEQFF.